This TCR beta chain was profiled in a study of cytomegalovirus exposure and HLA in healthy donors. Study-level results: A few chains linked to CMV were shown in vitro to be specific for CMV antigens. In a later analysis, specific HLA alleles were associated with more than 15,000 TCR beta sequences at a 0.05 false discovery rate. Earlier findings revealed that most TCR beta V segments proved productive either about 87% or about 30% of the time.

The PCR employed 60 Vbeta primers together with 13 Jbeta primers. TCRdb keeps only in-frame clones here, not all; method: immunoSEQ multiplex PCR. The profile shows roughly 240,000 clones, just under 80% of them singletons. V lost 0 bases and J lost 0, with 4 bases in between. CDR1 and CDR2 from the germline V gene are SGHDT and YYEEEE. The CDR3 has 15 residues. Worth noting for this clone: Its antigen is currently unknown.

The source is a boy between 5 and 17 years old in good health and CMV-seronegative. The chain joins TRBV5-6 to TRBJ2-6; D not certain. The sequenced sample was PBMCs. The CDR3 is CASSLGLSGANVLTF. In DNA form, the CDR3 reads TGTGCCAGCAGCTTGGGGCTCTCTGGGGCCAACGTCCTGACTTTC.